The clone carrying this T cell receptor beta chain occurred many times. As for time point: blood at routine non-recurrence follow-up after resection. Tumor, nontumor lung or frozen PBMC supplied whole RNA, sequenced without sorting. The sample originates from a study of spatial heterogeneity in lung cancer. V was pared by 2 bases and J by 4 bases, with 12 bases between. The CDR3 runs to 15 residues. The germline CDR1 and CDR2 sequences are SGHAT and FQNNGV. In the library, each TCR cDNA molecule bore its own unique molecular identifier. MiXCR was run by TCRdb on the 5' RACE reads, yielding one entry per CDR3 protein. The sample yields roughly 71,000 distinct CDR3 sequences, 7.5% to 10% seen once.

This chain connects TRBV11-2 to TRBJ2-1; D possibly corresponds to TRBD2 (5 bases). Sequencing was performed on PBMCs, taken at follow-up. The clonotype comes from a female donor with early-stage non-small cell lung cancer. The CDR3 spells CASSLPGGGYNEQFF. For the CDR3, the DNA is TGTGCCAGCAGCTTACCAGGAGGCGGGTACAATGAGCAGTTCTTC.